This note documents a single T cell receptor (beta chain) sequence. Its cognate antigen is unknown. TCRbeta libraries were built with three rounds of nested PCR, modified from ARM-PCR. TCRdb passed the multiplex PCR reads through MiXCR, listing each CDR3 protein once. The data contain about 44,000 distinct CDR3 sequences, roughly 62% of them singletons. The sample originates from a study of tumor and adjacent non-tumor tissue in lung cancer. Overall study context: Some 4.1 million productive TCRbeta reads were obtained per sample on average. Study observations and caveats: Normal lung showed higher cumulative top 100 clone frequency than tumor. Compared with tumor, normal lung showed significantly lower TCR diversity.

RNA was extracted from bulk tissue without any cell sorting. The normal lung tissue was taken more than 3 cm from the tumor edge. Between August and November 2014, newly diagnosed, chemotherapy-naive lung cancer patients underwent thoracic surgery in China. This CDR3 has 14 residues. Germline V gives CDR1 MNHEY, CDR2 SVGAGI. Trimming cost V 5 bases and J 9 bases, with 17 bases left between them. Material for sequencing was distant non-tumor lung tissue. The sequence came from a woman in her forties with non-small cell lung cancer. J is TRBJ1-5 and V is TRBV6-5; D remains ambiguous. The chain's CDR3 is CASSPVRGQGPQHF. In DNA form, the CDR3 reads TGTGCCAGCAGTCCCGTTCGGGGTCAAGGGCCCCAGCATTTT.